The 23 T cell receptor beta chains reported below all come from one sample, sequenced in a study of blood T cell repertoires in COVID-19. The repertoire was sequenced with immunoSEQ multiplex PCR; TCRdb's copy has only in-frame clones and lacks some. This table holds about 220,000 clones, around 89% found once. The sample was PBMCs or T cells enriched from blood (not recorded which). The source of these receptors is a woman between 18 and 29 years old in a cohort exposed to, infected with or recovered from COVID-19 (not recorded which).

The chain links TRBV27 to TRBJ2-3, with TRBD1 identical over 9 bases. The CDR3 totals 16 residues. The ends lost 3 bases at V and 2 bases at J; junction bases unmatched: 6. Germline lookup yields CDR1 MNHEY and CDR2 SMNVEV (reference sequence). The CDR3 loop is CASSFGTGSITDTQYF. CDR3 bases: TGTGCCAGCAGTTTCGGGACAGGGTCTATCACAGATACGCAGTATTTT.

This chain uses TRBV9 with TRBJ2-7; TRBD1 is a possible D gene (6 bases). Germline CDR1 reads SGDLS; CDR2 reads YYNGEE. The CDR3 has 14 residues. The germline V and J ends were trimmed by 5 bases and 1 base, with 13 bases remaining between them. Here the CDR3 DNA reads TGTGCCAGCAGTGCTACAGGGAATTCCTACGAGCAGTACTTC. Its translation is CASSATGNSYEQYF. Based on the CDR3 plus reference TRBV9 and TRBJ2-7, the full variable domain is DSGVTQTPKHLITATGQRVTLRCSPRSGDLSVYWYQQSLDQGLQFLIQYYNGEERAKGNILERFSAQQFPDLHSELNLSSLELGDSALYFCASSATGNSYEQYFGPGTRLTVT.

The gene calls are TRBV6-1 and TRBJ1-4, with 7 bases matching TRBD1. The CDR3 totals 16 residues. The V gene's germline CDR1 is MNHNS and CDR2 SASEGT. V shed 0 bases, J shed 5 bases, and the junction held 6 bases outside the gene matches. This CDR3 reads CASSEAWTGTNEKLFF. The CDR3 coding sequence is TGTGCCAGCAGTGAAGCCTGGACAGGAACAAATGAAAAACTGTTTTTT.

The rearrangement links TRBV13 to TRBJ1-2; the match to TRBD1 covers 7 bases. This CDR3 comprises 13 residues. After removal of 0 bases from V and 10 bases from J, the junction contained 5 bases not matched to a gene. Germline assignment: CDR1 PRHDT and CDR2 FYEKMQ (reference sequence). CDR3 sequence reads: CASSLGGGASYTF. In DNA form, the CDR3 reads TGTGCCAGCAGCTTAGGAGGGGGCGCTTCCTACACCTTC.

This clone was observed at least ten times. The V call is TRBV24-1, the J call TRBJ1-3, with a possible D match to TRBD1 (6 bases). V was clipped by 0 bases and J by 7 bases, with 15 bases between them. Germline values: CDR1 KGHDR, CDR2 SFDVKD. CDR3 length: 16 amino acids. The CDR3 here is CATSDLPGDSRNTIYF. DNA of the CDR3: TGTGCCACCAGTGATTTGCCAGGGGATTCGAGGAACACCATATATTTT.

The gene calls are TRBV7-6 and TRBJ2-1, with 11 bases aligning to TRBD2. CDR3 size: 16 residues. CDR1 SGHVS and CDR2 FNYEAQ come from the germline V gene. The ends lost 1 base at V and 8 bases at J; junction bases unmatched: 7. DNA for the CDR3: TGTGCCAGCAGCTTAGGATTAGCGGGGGGGCCGCATGAGCAGTTCTTC. It is translated as CASSLGLAGGPHEQFF.

This chain connects TRBV5-1 to TRBJ2-2; 7 nucleotides align to TRBD1. The germline gives CDR1 SGHRS, CDR2 YFSETQ. Trimming cost V 4 bases and J 2 bases; bases outside gene matches: 5. The CDR3 sequence is 15 residues long. CDR3 nucleotide sequence: TGCGCCAGCAGCCCAGGGACAGCTAACACCGGGGAGCTGTTTTTT. Its protein is CASSPGTANTGELFF.

The rearrangement uses TRBV7-2 and TRBJ2-2, with a weak D call TRBD1 (5 bases). Trimming stripped 6 bases from V and 5 bases from J, with 10 bases between. Germline V gene sequence: CDR1 SGHTA, CDR2 FQGNSA. The CDR3 consists of 13 residues. The CDR3 DNA reads as TGTGCCAGCAGGGGGCAGGGAACCGGGGAGCTGTTTTTT. This gives the protein CASRGQGTGELFF.

The genes are TRBV14 and TRBJ2-7; 9 bases align to TRBD1. J gave up 3 bases and V 4 bases, and 4 bases lay outside the gene matches. The CDR3 contains 14 residues. The germline V gene has CDR1 SGHDN and CDR2 FVKESK. CDR3 DNA sequence: TGTGCCAGCAGCCCTCCGGGACAGGGCTACGAGCAGTACTTC. It yields the protein CASSPPGQGYEQYF.

This chain links TRBV3-1 (or the pseudogene TRBV3-2) with TRBJ2-7; unclear D gene. The V gene lost 3 bases and the J gene lost 5 bases, with 14 bases spanning the gap. The CDR3 covers 14 residues. The V gene's germline CDR1 is LGHDT and CDR2 YNNKEL (reference sequence). CDR3 sequence: CASSQAASANEQYF. In DNA form, the CDR3 reads TGTGCCAGCAGCCAGGCAGCGTCAGCTAACGAGCAGTACTTC.

The chain is built from TRBV7-9 and TRBJ1-1; D remains ambiguous. V was shortened by 4 bases and J by 1 base, with 10 bases between the two germline ends. CDR1 and CDR2 (germline): SEHNR, FQNEAQ (reference sequence). This CDR3 has 14 amino acids. CDR3 DNA: TGTGCCAGCAGCTCCCAGGTTACGAACACTGAAGCTTTCTTT. Translated, it gives CASSSQVTNTEAFF.

This chain connects TRBV7-3 to TRBJ2-1; maybe TRBD2 (6 bases). Trimming took 5 bases from V and 5 from J, leaving 13 bases between them. The CDR3 is 14 residues long. In germline, CDR1 is SGHTA, CDR2 FQGTGA. The CDR3 DNA sequence: TGTGCCAGCAGCCAGAGCGGGCGCGACAATGAGCAGTTCTTC. This encodes CASSQSGRDNEQFF.

This chain links TRBV5-1 with TRBJ2-2; a possible D gene is TRBD2 (5 bases). The CDR3 is 16 residues long. From germline, CDR1 is SGHRS and CDR2 YFSETQ. Trimming shortened V by 0 bases and J by 0 bases, and 9 bases separated the two germline ends. Written as DNA, the CDR3 is TGCGCCAGCAGCTTGGTTGCGGGCGCGAACACCGGGGAGCTGTTTTTT. This sequence encodes CASSLVAGANTGELFF.

The chain joins TRBV2 to TRBJ1-3; D is undetermined. CDR1 is SNHLY, CDR2 FYNNEI, per germline. V lost 2 bases, J lost 4 bases, and 6 bases lay in between. This CDR3 spans 13 amino acids. The CDR3 protein is CASSESPGNTIYF. DNA of the CDR3: TGTGCCAGCAGTGAATCCCCAGGAAACACCATATATTTT. The full variable domain, its missing parts supplied by reference TRBV2 and TRBJ1-3, is EPEVTQTPSHQVTQMGQEVILRCVPISNHLYFYWYRQILGQKVEFLVSFYNNEISEKSEIFDDQFSVERPDGSNFTLKIRSTKLEDSAMYFCASSESPGNTIYFGEGSWLTVV.

CDR3 sequence: CASTATGNPGNTIYF. In DNA form, the CDR3 reads TGTGCCAGCACCGCGACAGGGAACCCTGGAAACACCATATATTTT. The V and J genes are TRBV3-1 (or the pseudogene TRBV3-2) and TRBJ1-3, with 7 positions matching TRBD1. The V gene end was trimmed by 7 bases and the J gene end by 2 bases; junction bases not matched to a gene: 8. Germline V gene data show CDR1 as LGHDT and CDR2 as YNNKEL (reference sequence). This CDR3 is 15 amino acids long.

This chain connects TRBV9 to TRBJ1-4; D possibly corresponds to TRBD1 (5 bases). The V gene lost 7 bases and the J gene lost 8 bases, with 15 bases spanning the gap. CDR1 is SGDLS, CDR2 YYNGEE, per germline. This CDR3 region has 13 residues. CDR3 protein: CASSGPEGEKLFF. DNA for the CDR3: TGTGCCAGCTCGGGACCGGAGGGGGAAAAACTGTTTTTT.

The chain joins TRBV9 to TRBJ2-5; TRBD1 matches 7 bases. The CDR3 is made up of 16 amino acids. Germline V lookup: CDR1 SGDLS, CDR2 YYNGEE. The trim removed 4 bases at V and 0 bases at J, leaving 9 bases unmatched. The CDR3 nucleotides are TGTGCCAGCAGCCCTATGACAGGGTTAAACCAAGAGACCCAGTACTTC. Translated: CASSPMTGLNQETQYF.

The chain's CDR3 is CASSIRGTSDQPQHF. In nucleotides, the CDR3 is TGTGCCAGTAGTATTCGGGGGACCTCCGATCAGCCCCAGCATTTT. The chain uses TRBV19 and TRBJ1-5; weak D call: TRBD1 (5 bases). CDR3 size: 15 residues. Trimming removed 3 bases from V and 5 bases from J, with 14 bases in between. Germline V gene sequence: CDR1 LNHDA, CDR2 SQIVND (reference sequence).

With respect to this clone: One end of the junction does not line up with germline, which may come from a read error. The J gene is TRBJ1-5, the V gene TRBV10-1; tentatively, D is TRBD1 (5 bases). CDR1 and CDR2 from the germline V gene are WNHNN and SYGVQD (reference sequence). The CDR3 has 13 amino acids. For the CDR3, the DNA is TGCGCCAGCAGCGTGGGGGGGAATCAACCCCAGCATTTT. This gives the protein CASSVGGNQPQHF.

The V call is TRBV7-2, the J call TRBJ2-1; 15 positions match TRBD2. Germline V gene sequence: CDR1 SGHTA, CDR2 FQGNSA. Trimming took 4 bases from V and 9 from J; bases not matched to a gene: 4. The CDR3 spans 15 residues. The CDR3, as DNA: TGTGCCAGCAGCTCCGGACTAGCGGGAGGGATTGAGCAGTTCTTC. The encoded protein is CASSSGLAGGIEQFF.

The gene calls are TRBV11-2 and TRBJ2-5; 15 bases agree with TRBD2. This CDR3 is 16 amino acids long. Germline loops: CDR1 SGHAT, CDR2 FQNNGV. J was trimmed by 2 bases and V by 7 bases; bases with no gene match: 5. This CDR3 reads CASTRGTSGGQETQYF. CDR3 nucleotides: TGTGCCAGCACCCGAGGGACTAGCGGGGGGCAAGAGACCCAGTACTTC. Looking up the rest from reference TRBV11-2 and TRBJ2-5 gives the full variable domain: EAGVAQSPRYKIIEKRQSVAFWCNPISGHATLYWYQQILGQGPKLLIQFQNNGVVDDSQLPKDRFSAERLKGVDSTLKIQPAKLEDSAVYLCASTRGTSGGQETQYFGPGTRLLVL.

This clone was seen only a few times. The rearrangement joins TRBV9 to TRBJ1-1; 9 bases are a match to TRBD1. CDR1 is SGDLS, CDR2 YYNGEE, per germline. Trimming at V came to 4 bases and at J to 3 bases, leaving 4 bases not matched to a gene. The CDR3 loop spans 14 amino acids. The CDR3 region is CASSLQGADTEAFF. The CDR3 nucleotides read TGTGCCAGCAGCTTACAGGGGGCGGACACTGAAGCTTTCTTT.

The CDR3 spells CASRKPGQVDTEAFF. Here the CDR3 DNA reads TGTGCCAGCAGAAAACCGGGACAGGTCGACACTGAAGCTTTCTTT. V and J are TRBV25-1 and TRBJ1-1, with TRBD1 identical over 8 bases. The germline gives CDR1 MGHDK, CDR2 SYGVNS. This CDR3 has 15 residues. Unmatched junction bases numbered 9, after V lost 6 bases and J lost 3 bases.